This T cell receptor beta chain was recorded in a study of vaccination effects on CD4 cells after COVID-19. Method: immunoSEQ multiplex PCR; TCRdb's copy keeps in-frame clones and lacks some. The sample consists of 30,000 or so clones, 70% to 85% of them appearing once. CDR1 is LNHDA and CDR2 is SQIVND in the germline V gene (reference sequence). The CDR3 has 14 amino acids. V was clipped by 3 bases and J by 1 base, with 6 bases between them. This clone has just a few counts. As yet, its antigen is unknown. Antigen-specific CD4+ T cells were expanded (with viral peptide pools) by the ViraFEST assay ahead of sequencing. Isolating CD4+ T cells followed about 11 days of culture. The infection with SARS-CoV-2 (confirmed by PCR) occurred in this person between March and December 2020.

The chain links TRBV19 to TRBJ1-4; D is unresolved. This sequence originates from a human donor who had a prior SARS-CoV-2 infection. Here the sequenced sample was CD4+ T cells from PBMCs cultured with a peptide pool, taken before COVID-19 vaccination. CDR3 protein: CASSIRRTNEKLFF. CDR3 nucleotides: TGTGCCAGTAGTATCCGGAGAACTAATGAAAAACTGTTTTTT.